The 3 T cell receptor beta chains below were found in one sample sequenced in a study of CD8+CD57+ T cells in acquired aplastic anemia. Template material for TCR beta VDJ and CDR3 profiling consisted of genomic DNA. TCRdb passed the reads through MiXCR, listing each CDR3 protein once. The data hold some 130,000 distinct CDR3 sequences, with less than 45% observed a single time. Material for sequencing was sorted CD4+, CD8+, or CD8+CD57+ T cells (not recorded which) from PBMCs. The receptors were sampled from a human donor in good health, serving as a control.

In regard to this clonotype: At one of its ends the junction is not consistent with the germline gene, which may arise from a read error. This rearrangement joins TRBV5-8 to TRBJ1-5; 10 bases map to TRBD1. Germline V gives CDR1 SGHTS, CDR2 YDEGEE. The CDR3 is 14 amino acids. In DNA form, the CDR3 reads TGTGCCAGCAGCTTGGGACAGGGACAGGGGCCCCAGCAGTTT. Translating gives CASSLGQGQGPQQF.

The J gene is TRBJ1-1, the V gene TRBV20-1; the D gene is possibly TRBD1 (5 bases). V was cut by 2 bases and J by 3 bases, with 7 bases left in between. CDR1 and CDR2 (germline): DFQATT, SNEGSKA (reference sequence). This CDR3 is built from 12 residues. CDR3 coding DNA: TGCAGTGCTAGATTGGGGGACACTGAAGCTTTCTTT. It translates to CSARLGDTEAFF.

This chain joins TRBV7-9 and TRBJ2-2; D call uncertain. Trimming shortened V by 5 bases and J by 6 bases, and 7 bases separated the two germline ends. The germline V gene has CDR1 SEHNR and CDR2 FQNEAQ (reference sequence). This CDR3 contains 12 residues. The CDR3 DNA reads as TGTGCCAGCAGCCCCCCGGCCGGGGAGCTGTTTTTT. Encoded protein: CASSPPAGELFF.